This entry features one T cell receptor (beta chain) sequence. The data derive from a study of radiation and T cells in renal cell carcinoma. Produced via immunoSEQ multiplex PCR; TCRdb's table is partial and in-frame only. The table shows 140,000 to 150,000 clones, with about 88% occurring only once. This sample's time point: baseline pretreatment blood. Indicated treatment: 15 Gy SBRT to primary tumor, nephrectomy 4 weeks later. The CDR3 extends over 16 amino acids. Germline values: CDR1 MNHEY, CDR2 SVGAGI. Trimming took off 0 bases at V and 3 bases at J, with 9 bases between the two ends. The material was blood, obtained from a patient whose treatment included radiotherapy and nephrectomy. The V gene is TRBV6-5, the J gene TRBJ1-6, with a tentative D call TRBD1 (5 bases). The source of this sequence is a woman in her seventies with renal cell carcinoma. Here the CDR3 reads CASSYSGQGYNSPLHF. The CDR3 DNA reads as TGTGCCAGCAGTTACTCGGGGCAGGGCTATAATTCACCCCTCCACTTT.